The 9 T cell receptor beta chains listed next were all sequenced from one sample in a study of T cell responses to AZD1222 COVID-19 vaccine. TCRdb's table, derived via immunoSEQ multiplex PCR, lists solely in-frame clones and lacks some. The sample comprises over 110,000 clones, approximately 94% of which are singletons, and roughly 5% rests with the top ten. Sample: peripheral blood, taken on day 0 of AZD1222 vaccination. The receptor set was obtained from an adult in good health.

The genes are TRBV12-3 or TRBV12-4 and TRBJ1-5; D not certain. V lost 5 bases, J lost 7 bases, and 12 bases lay in between. The CDR3 extends over 13 amino acids. The CDR3 is CASSLMLGQPQHF. CDR3 coding DNA: TGTGCCAGCAGTCTAATGCTGGGGCAGCCCCAGCATTTT.

This chain connects TRBV7-2 to TRBJ1-5, with TRBD1 identical over 7 bases. V dropped 5 bases and J dropped 1; count of bases not matched to a gene: 2. The CDR3 has 14 amino acids. The V gene's germline CDR1 is SGHTA and CDR2 FQGNSA. CDR3 region: CASSAGQSNQPQHF. The CDR3 DNA reads as TGTGCCAGCAGCGCGGGACAGAGCAATCAGCCCCAGCATTTT.

The chain links TRBV4-2 to TRBJ1-1; TRBD1 is a possible D gene (5 bases). Germline values: CDR1 LGHNA, CDR2 YNFKEQ. This CDR3 contains 16 residues. Between the trimmed V and J ends, which lost 3 bases and 1 base, there was a span of 15 bases. The CDR3 DNA follows: TGTGCCAGCAGCCAGGTCTCCAGGGACCAGAACACTGAAGCTTTCTTT. Protein: CASSQVSRDQNTEAFF.

The chain couples TRBV7-2 to TRBJ2-1; tentatively, D is TRBD2 (5 bases). The V end was cut by 5 bases, the J end by 8 bases, with 16 bases between. The CDR3 is 14 amino acids. Germline values: CDR1 SGHTA, CDR2 FQGNSA. For the CDR3, the DNA is TGTGCCAGCAGCACACCTGGGAGTGGTTATGAGCAGTTCTTC. The encoded protein is CASSTPGSGYEQFF.

The CDR3 DNA sequence: TGTGCCAGCAGCTTAAGGACTCGCCTAGCCAAAAACATTCAGTACTTC. This encodes CASSLRTRLAKNIQYF. The chain carries TRBV11-3 and TRBJ2-4; weak D call: TRBD2 (5 bases). The CDR3 is 16 residues long. V was clipped by 2 bases and J by 0 bases, with 11 bases between them. From germline, CDR1 is SGHNT and CDR2 YENEEA.

The V gene is TRBV18, the J gene TRBJ1-2; a possible D gene is TRBD1 (5 bases). The CDR3 spans 15 residues. V was pared by 3 bases and J by 3 bases, with 14 bases between. Germline-derived CDR1 and CDR2 are KGHSH and LQKENI. This CDR3 reads CASSPGEGAHYGYTF. CDR3 coding DNA: TGTGCCAGCTCACCGGGGGAAGGGGCACACTATGGCTACACCTTC. The full variable domain, completed using reference TRBV18 and TRBJ1-2, is NAGVMQNPRHLVRRRGQEARLRCSPMKGHSHVYWYRQLPEEGLKFMVYLQKENIIDESGMPKERFSAEFPKEGPSILRIQQVVRGDSAAYFCASSPGEGAHYGYTFGSGTRLTVV.

The chain joins TRBV9 to TRBJ1-2; 12 bases agree with TRBD1. Germline CDR1 is SGDLS and CDR2 is YYNGEE. The CDR3 spans 16 residues. The CDR3 DNA follows: TGTGGTGCGTTCCGGGACAGGGGGCCTTCTAACTATGGCTACACCTTC. Its protein is CGAFRDRGPSNYGYTF.

A single count supports this clone. The chain couples TRBV6-5 to TRBJ1-2; 8 positions match TRBD1. Germline V gives CDR1 MNHEY, CDR2 SVGAGI. The CDR3 spans 15 residues. Trimming removed 6 bases from V and 5 bases from J; junction bases left unmatched: 11. CDR3 coding DNA: TGTGCCAGCAGGTTTTCGACAGGGGTTGAGTATGGCTACACCTTC. Its translation: CASRFSTGVEYGYTF.

V gene TRBV13 combines with J gene TRBJ2-1; 11 nucleotides match TRBD2. With V trimmed by 4 bases and J by 7 bases, 6 bases remained unmatched. The germline V gene has CDR1 PRHDT and CDR2 FYEKMQ (reference sequence). The CDR3 is 15 residues long. The CDR3 here is CASSSASGGWNEQFF. CDR3 bases: TGTGCCAGCAGCTCAGCTAGCGGGGGGTGGAATGAGCAGTTCTTC. Together with reference TRBV13 and TRBJ2-1, the CDR3 gives the full variable domain: AAGVIQSPRHLIKEKRETATLKCYPIPRHDTVYWYQQGPGQDPQFLISFYEKMQSDKGSIPDRFSAQQFSDYHSELNMSSLELGDSALYFCASSSASGGWNEQFFGPGTRLTVL.